This entry describes one TCR beta chain. What it binds is not known. This sample is drawn from a study of shared clonotypes between healthy human individuals. Study-level results: Generally, naive subsets (rather than memory subsets) showed larger estimated richness. Only blood was sampled, and tissue TCR repertoires likely differ from blood ones.

CD4+ cells were split into CD45RA+ naive and CD45RA-negative memory subsets. At the deep level, the assay was run. Profiling relied on immunoSEQ multiplex PCR, and the TCRdb table lists in-frame clones only, not all of them. The sample has hundreds of thousands of clones, around 73% seen once; the top ten hold 1.5% to 2%. V lost 6 bases and J 2 bases, leaving 17 bases between the germline ends. Germline V CDR1 and CDR2: SGDLS, YYNGEE. This CDR3 spans 15 amino acids. Sequencing was done on a sample of memory CD4+ T cells sorted from blood. Sample subset: CD45RA-negative fraction. The sequence was collected from a woman in her 30s in good health. V usage is TRBV9 and J usage is TRBJ1-2; perhaps TRBD1 as D (5 bases). CDR3 amino acids: CASTLAGGTNYGYTF. CDR3 nucleotides: TGTGCCAGCACCCTCGCCGGGGGGACGAACTATGGCTACACCTTC.